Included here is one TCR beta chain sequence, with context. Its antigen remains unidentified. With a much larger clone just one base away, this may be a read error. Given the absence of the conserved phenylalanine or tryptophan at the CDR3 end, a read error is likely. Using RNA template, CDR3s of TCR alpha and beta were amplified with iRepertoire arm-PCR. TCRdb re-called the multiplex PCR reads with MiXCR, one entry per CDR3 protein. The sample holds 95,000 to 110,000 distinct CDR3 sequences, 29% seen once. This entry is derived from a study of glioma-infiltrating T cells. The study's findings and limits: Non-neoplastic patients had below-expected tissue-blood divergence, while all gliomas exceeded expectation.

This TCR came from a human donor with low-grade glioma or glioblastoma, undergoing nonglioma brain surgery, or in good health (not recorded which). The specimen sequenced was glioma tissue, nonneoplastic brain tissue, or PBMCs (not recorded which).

CDR3 in DNA: TGTGCCAGCGCCTCGTCGTATTCCTACGAGCAGTACCTC. This gives the protein CASASSYSYEQYL. The rearrangement joins TRBV6-1 to TRBJ2-7; no clear D gene. Germline V gene sequence: CDR1 MNHNS, CDR2 SASEGT. The CDR3 loop spans 13 amino acids. V was cut by 8 bases and J by 1 base, with 12 bases left in between.